Listed below are T cell receptor beta chains from one sample, sequenced in a study of cytomegalovirus exposure and HLA in healthy donors. TCRdb keeps only in-frame clones here, not all; method: immunoSEQ multiplex PCR. Among around 68,000 clones listed, 68% were seen once. Sequenced input: PBMCs. Receptors originate from a young woman in good health and CMV-seronegative. Both conserved end residues are part of each CDR3.

v_gene: TRBV7-2; j_gene: TRBJ2-5; CDR3aa: CASSPWTSGVKETQYF
v_gene: TRBV6-5; j_gene: TRBJ1-1; CDR3aa: CATLRAPNTEAFF
v_gene: TRBV25-1; j_gene: TRBJ2-2; CDR3aa: CASSEGGSDTGELFF
v_gene: TRBV7-9; j_gene: TRBJ2-3; CDR3aa: CASGVLTATSTDTQYF
v_gene: TRBV2; j_gene: TRBJ1-3; CDR3aa: CASIETGSGNTIYF
v_gene: TRBV19; j_gene: TRBJ2-7; CDR3aa: CASSSGLQEQYF
v_gene: TRBV25-1; j_gene: TRBJ2-7; CDR3aa: CASSEGTGMDEQYF
v_gene: TRBV7-3; j_gene: TRBJ1-4; CDR3aa: CASSLARGEKLFF
v_gene: TRBV19; j_gene: TRBJ2-5; CDR3aa: CASSIGRVETQYF
v_gene: TRBV7-7; j_gene: TRBJ2-1; CDR3aa: CASSLGTGINNEQFF
v_gene: TRBV6-5; j_gene: TRBJ1-2; CDR3aa: CASSYGTDYGYTF
v_gene: TRBV28; j_gene: TRBJ2-7; CDR3aa: CASSLRGYEQYF
v_gene: TRBV27; j_gene: TRBJ2-7; CDR3aa: CASGLAGVLYEQYF
v_gene: TRBV7-3; j_gene: TRBJ1-2; CDR3aa: CASSLGTGEGYTF
v_gene: TRBV5-4; j_gene: TRBJ1-6; CDR3aa: CASSPRGGRNSPLHF
v_gene: TRBV7-9; j_gene: TRBJ1-5; CDR3aa: CASSLGGGNQPQHF
v_gene: TRBV7-9; j_gene: TRBJ2-7; CDR3aa: CASSLAVDSSYEQYF
v_gene: TRBV4-3; j_gene: TRBJ1-4; CDR3aa: CASSQDAGQGFEKLFF
v_gene: TRBV19; j_gene: TRBJ1-4; CDR3aa: CASRQGGPANEKLFF
v_gene: TRBV28; j_gene: TRBJ1-5; CDR3aa: CASSSGQSGNQPQHF
v_gene: TRBV9; j_gene: TRBJ1-2; CDR3aa: CASSVGNSGGYTF
v_gene: TRBV7-3; j_gene: TRBJ1-1; CDR3aa: CASSLGPGVIAEAFF
v_gene: TRBV4-2; j_gene: TRBJ1-6; CDR3aa: CASSQEQGSPLHF
v_gene: TRBV27; j_gene: TRBJ1-1; CDR3aa: CASSLWGLTTGGGMNTEAFF
v_gene: TRBV7-6; j_gene: TRBJ1-4; CDR3aa: CASSLTGVTNEKLFF
v_gene: TRBV6-6; j_gene: TRBJ2-1; CDR3aa: CASSYQASGGEDEQFF
v_gene: TRBV9; j_gene: TRBJ1-1; CDR3aa: CASSAGTATEAFF
v_gene: TRBV7-2; j_gene: TRBJ2-5; CDR3aa: CASSLMVAQETQYF
v_gene: TRBV18; j_gene: TRBJ2-7; CDR3aa: CASSPFRDRVGDSYEQYF
v_gene: TRBV5-6; j_gene: TRBJ2-3; CDR3aa: CASSFLDGSVDTQYF
v_gene: TRBV7-9; j_gene: TRBJ1-1; CDR3aa: CASRHYRDRGNTEAFF
v_gene: TRBV9; j_gene: TRBJ1-1; CDR3aa: CASSSGGNTEAFF
v_gene: TRBV7-9; j_gene: TRBJ1-6; CDR3aa: CASSYTGNNSPLHF
v_gene: TRBV27; j_gene: TRBJ2-6; CDR3aa: CASSLWGLAGANVLTF
v_gene: TRBV6-5; j_gene: TRBJ1-1; CDR3aa: CASSSGTVANTEAFF
v_gene: TRBV27; j_gene: TRBJ2-7; CDR3aa: CASSYRVEGEQYF
v_gene: TRBV28; j_gene: TRBJ1-5; CDR3aa: CASLTITGQPQHF
v_gene: TRBV7-6; j_gene: TRBJ2-7; CDR3aa: CASSSPKGQGMLWEQYF
v_gene: TRBV5-1; j_gene: TRBJ1-4; CDR3aa: CASSLTQSEGKLFF
v_gene: TRBV4-2; j_gene: TRBJ2-2; CDR3aa: CASSQHSGGENTGELFF
v_gene: TRBV5-1; j_gene: TRBJ1-2; CDR3aa: CASSLISQSTNYGYTF
v_gene: TRBV2; j_gene: -; CDR3aa: CASSKQGAQYEQYF
v_gene: TRBV4-3; j_gene: TRBJ1-2; CDR3aa: CASSQVVRDRGGWGYTF
v_gene: TRBV28; j_gene: TRBJ2-1; CDR3aa: CASSLPGSYNEQFF
v_gene: TRBV27; j_gene: TRBJ2-2; CDR3aa: CASRYDRGTGELFF
v_gene: TRBV7-8; j_gene: TRBJ2-5; CDR3aa: CASSLVAGGRETQYF
v_gene: TRBV6-5; j_gene: TRBJ1-2; CDR3aa: CASSRLDRGLYGYTF
v_gene: TRBV5-1; j_gene: TRBJ1-2; CDR3aa: CASSSGGDGGYTF
v_gene: TRBV2; j_gene: TRBJ1-5; CDR3aa: CASTEQTFYSNQPQHF
v_gene: TRBV6-5; j_gene: TRBJ1-1; CDR3aa: CASDKGNGMNTEAFF
v_gene: TRBV7-9; j_gene: TRBJ2-1; CDR3aa: CASSPRDNVGQGAYNEQFF
v_gene: TRBV30; j_gene: TRBJ1-6; CDR3aa: CASRRGNSPLHF
v_gene: TRBV6-5; j_gene: TRBJ2-1; CDR3aa: CASSSSQGNEQFF
v_gene: TRBV4-2; j_gene: TRBJ1-1; CDR3aa: CASSQDHGVGSRTEAFF
v_gene: TRBV19; j_gene: TRBJ1-5; CDR3aa: CASSIGRAGNQPQHF